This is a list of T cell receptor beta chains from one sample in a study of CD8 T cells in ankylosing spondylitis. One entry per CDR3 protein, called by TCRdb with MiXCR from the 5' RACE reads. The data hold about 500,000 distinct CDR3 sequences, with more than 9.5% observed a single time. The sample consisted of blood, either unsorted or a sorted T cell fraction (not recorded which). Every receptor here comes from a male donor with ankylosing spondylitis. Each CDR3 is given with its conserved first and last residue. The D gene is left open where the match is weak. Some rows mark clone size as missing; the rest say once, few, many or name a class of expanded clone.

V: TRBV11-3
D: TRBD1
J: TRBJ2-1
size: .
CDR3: CASGGRGPSSYNEQFF
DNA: TGTGCCAGCGGGGGCAGGGGGCCCAGCTCCTACAATGAGCAGTTCTTC

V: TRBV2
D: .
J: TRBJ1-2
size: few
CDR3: CASSPGSYYGYTF
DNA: TGTGCCAGCAGTCCTGGGAGTTACTATGGCTACACCTTC

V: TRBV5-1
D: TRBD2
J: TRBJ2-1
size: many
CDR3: CASSLRSGRAHNEQFF
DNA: TGCGCCAGCAGCTTGAGGAGCGGGAGGGCCCACAATGAGCAGTTCTTC

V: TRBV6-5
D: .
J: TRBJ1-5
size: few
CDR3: CASSYLGGFNQPQHF
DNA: TGTGCCAGCAGTTACCTTGGCGGCTTCAATCAGCCCCAGCATTTT

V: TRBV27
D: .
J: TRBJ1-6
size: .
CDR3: CASSLSLGSPLHF
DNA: TGTGCCAGCAGTTTATCTCTGGGGTCACCCCTCCACTTT

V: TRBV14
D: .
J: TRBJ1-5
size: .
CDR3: CASSRTVGQPQHF
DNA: TGTGCCAGCAGCCGGACGGTAGGCCAGCCCCAGCATTTT

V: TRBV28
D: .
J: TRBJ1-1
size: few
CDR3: CASSPEGGGRTEAFF
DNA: TGTGCCAGCAGTCCGGAAGGTGGGGGGAGGACTGAAGCTTTCTTT

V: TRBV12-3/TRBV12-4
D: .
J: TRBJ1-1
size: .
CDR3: CASNTRANTEAFF
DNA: TGTGCCAGCAACACTCGGGCTAACACTGAAGCTTTCTTT

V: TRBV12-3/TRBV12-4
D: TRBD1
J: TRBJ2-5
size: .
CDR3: CASSTADRGRETQYF
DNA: TGTGCCAGCAGCACCGCGGACAGGGGGAGAGAGACCCAGTACTTC

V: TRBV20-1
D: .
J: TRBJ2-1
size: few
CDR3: CSAVGQTSSYNEQFF
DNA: TGCAGTGCAGTCGGGCAGACGAGCTCCTACAATGAGCAGTTCTTC

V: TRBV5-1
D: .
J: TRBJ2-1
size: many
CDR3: CASSEDHSYNEQFF
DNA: TGCGCCAGCAGCGAGGACCACTCCTACAATGAGCAGTTCTTC

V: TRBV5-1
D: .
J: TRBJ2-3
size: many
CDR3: CASSPQAGPDTQYF
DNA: TGCGCCAGCAGTCCACAGGCTGGACCAGATACGCAGTATTTT

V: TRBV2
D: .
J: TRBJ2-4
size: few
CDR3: CASKVVAGPSDF
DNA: TGTGCCAGCAAGGTGGTGGCGGGGCCGTCGGACTTC

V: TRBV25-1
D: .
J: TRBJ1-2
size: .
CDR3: CASTPWGSNYGYTF
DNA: TGTGCCAGCACTCCGTGGGGGTCTAACTATGGCTACACCTTC

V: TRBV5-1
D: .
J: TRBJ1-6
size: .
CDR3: CASRLGVIANSPLHF
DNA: TGCGCCAGCAGGTTGGGAGTAATCGCCAATTCACCCCTCCACTTT

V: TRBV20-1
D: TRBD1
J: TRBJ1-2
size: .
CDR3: CSASDRGNYGYTF
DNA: TGCAGTGCCTCGGACAGGGGGAACTATGGCTACACCTTC

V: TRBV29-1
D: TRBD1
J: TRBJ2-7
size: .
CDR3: CSGGTGYYEQYF
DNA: TGCAGCGGCGGGACAGGGTACTACGAGCAGTACTTC

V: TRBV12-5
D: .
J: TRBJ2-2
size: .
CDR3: CASGLGGTNTGELFF
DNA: TGTGCTAGTGGTTTAGGAGGGACGAACACCGGGGAGCTGTTTTTT

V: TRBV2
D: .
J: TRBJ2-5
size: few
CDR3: CASSEARAQPRETQYF
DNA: TGTGCCAGCAGTGAAGCGCGGGCACAGCCACGAGAGACCCAGTACTTC

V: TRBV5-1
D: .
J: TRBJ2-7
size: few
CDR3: CASSTPGLYEQYF
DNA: TGCGCCAGCAGCACCCCGGGGCTCTACGAGCAGTACTTC